Following are 31 T cell receptor beta chains from one sample sequenced in a study of cytotoxic CD8 clonotypes in ibrutinib-treated CLL. Measured with immunoSEQ multiplex PCR; TCRdb has only the in-frame clones, and not every one. The table shows more than 200,000 clones, with 70% occurring only once. Specimen: PBMCs, collected after 24 months of ibrutinib treatment. These receptors all stem from a human donor with chronic lymphocytic leukemia.

V is TRBV15 and J is TRBJ2-5; D gene unclear. The V end was cut by 0 bases, the J end by 5 bases, with 19 bases between. Germline V lookup: CDR1 LNHNV, CDR2 YYDKDF (reference sequence). CDR3 length: 17 amino acids. The CDR3 bases are TGTGCCACCAGCAGAGATGGCTCGCAAATTTCCATGGAGACCCAGTACTTC. This gives the protein CATSRDGSQISMETQYF.

This clone was detected once. The chain links TRBV15 to TRBJ2-5, with a weak D call TRBD1 (6 bases). The CDR3 contains 15 residues. CDR1 is LNHNV and CDR2 is YYDKDF in the germline V gene (reference sequence). With 5 bases removed from V and 3 bases from J, the gap between germline ends came to 16 bases. This CDR3 reads CATSPRGSWEETQYF. CDR3 DNA sequence: TGTGCCACCAGCCCGAGGGGGTCGTGGGAAGAGACCCAGTACTTC.

This chain uses TRBV7-2 with TRBJ2-3; TRBD2 aligns across 8 bases. With 0 bases clipped from V and 1 base from J, the junction kept 3 bases outside the gene matches. This CDR3 region has 16 residues. CDR1 is SGHTA, CDR2 FQGNSA, per germline. The CDR3 coding sequence is TGTGCCAGCAGCTTAGCGCTCGGGAGGGGCACAGATACGCAGTATTTT. Its translation is CASSLALGRGTDTQYF.

V is TRBV7-3 and J is TRBJ1-1; D not resolved. The V end lost 1 base, the J end lost 4 bases, and 10 bases lay between the germline ends. Germline CDR1 and CDR2: SGHTA and FQGTGA. The CDR3 is 14 residues long. The CDR3 coding sequence is TGTGCCAGCAGCTTAAATACCGGGATCACTGAAGCTTTCTTT. This codes for CASSLNTGITEAFF.

In its sample, this clone was seen a few times. The CDR3 DNA reads TGTGCCAGCAGTACCGGGACAGGGCGCGATACGCAGTATTTT. Translated: CASSTGTGRDTQYF. The genes are TRBV6-5 and TRBJ2-3; TRBD1 aligns across 9 bases. This CDR3 spans 14 amino acids. The junction had 6 bases not matched to a gene; V was cut back by 5 bases and J by 6 bases. Per the germline V gene, CDR1 is MNHEY and CDR2 is SVGAGI.

V gene TRBV27 combines with J gene TRBJ2-3; 8 bases align to TRBD2. Germline V gene data show CDR1 as MNHEY and CDR2 as SMNVEV (reference sequence). V lost 5 bases, J lost 2 bases, and 6 bases stayed unmatched. The CDR3 is 15 amino acids. CDR3 sequence: CASSVIAGITDTQYF. The DNA of the CDR3 is TGTGCCAGCAGTGTTATAGCGGGGATCACAGATACGCAGTATTTT.

In its sample, this clone was seen a few times. The chain couples TRBV4-3 to TRBJ1-2; 8 nucleotides agree with TRBD1. The CDR3 extends over 15 amino acids. The germline V gene has CDR1 LGHNA and CDR2 YSLEER. Trimming at V came to 0 bases and at J to 4 bases, leaving 4 bases not matched to a gene. This CDR3 is CASSQETGGFYGYTF. In nucleotides, the CDR3 is TGCGCCAGCAGCCAAGAAACAGGGGGGTTCTATGGCTACACCTTC.

This clone was seen only once. The same CDR3 can be traced to other DNA sequences in this sample. J is TRBJ2-7 and V is TRBV10-3; D uncertain. V was clipped by 4 bases and J by 3 bases, with 7 bases between them. Germline values: CDR1 ENHRY, CDR2 SYGVKD. The CDR3 consists of 12 residues. The CDR3 region is CAISGSDYEQYF. The CDR3 nucleotides read TGTGCCATCAGTGGCTCGGACTACGAGCAGTACTTC.

This clone appeared a few times. The chain has TRBV28 and TRBJ1-2; the D is unclear. Trimming took 3 bases from V and 1 from J, leaving 9 bases between them. Germline values: CDR1 MDHEN, CDR2 SYDVKM. The CDR3 is 14 amino acids. The CDR3 is CASSFYRYNYGYTF. The CDR3 region has the DNA TGTGCCAGCAGTTTTTATCGGTATAACTATGGCTACACCTTC.

This chain connects TRBV4-2 to TRBJ1-2; 8 positions agree with TRBD1. Germline assignment: CDR1 LGHNA and CDR2 YNFKEQ. The CDR3 sequence is 14 residues long. The junction had 9 bases not matched to a gene; V was cut back by 5 bases and J by 7 bases. CDR3 sequence: CASSTRTGLSGYTF. DNA for the CDR3: TGTGCCAGCAGCACAAGGACAGGGTTAAGTGGCTACACCTTC.

This chain joins TRBV25-1 and TRBJ2-7; weak D call: TRBD2 (6 bases). The V and J ends lost 4 bases and 7 bases respectively, with 23 bases between them. The CDR3 is 16 amino acids. CDR1 MGHDK and CDR2 SYGVNS come from the germline V gene. The CDR3 DNA is TGTGCCAGCAGTGGGCCCCGCCCGCTAGGCGGGGAGGAGCAGTACTTC. It specifies CASSGPRPLGGEEQYF.

This rearrangement joins TRBV6-5 to TRBJ1-2; D unresolved. The germline gives CDR1 MNHEY, CDR2 SVGAGI. The CDR3 totals 15 residues. V lost 0 bases and J 8 bases, leaving 16 bases between the germline ends. The CDR3 DNA is TGTGCCAGCAGTTACTCGACGGTCCGGGCGGACGGCTACACCTTC. Amino acid sequence: CASSYSTVRADGYTF.

This clone occurred once. The chain employs TRBV29-1 and TRBJ2-1, with D uncertain. From germline, CDR1 is SQVTM and CDR2 ANQGSEA. This CDR3 has 13 amino acids. V gave up 6 bases and J gave up 0 bases, with 9 bases separating them. The CDR3 DNA sequence: TGCAGCGTCGATTTCAGCTCCTACAATGAGCAGTTCTTC. It codes for CSVDFSSYNEQFF.

The rearrangement links TRBV5-4 to TRBJ2-2; D unclear. The germline CDR1 and CDR2 sequences are SGHNT and YYREEE (reference sequence). This CDR3 is 13 amino acids long. The germline V and J ends were trimmed by 7 bases and 1 base, with 8 bases remaining between them. The CDR3 region has the DNA TGTGCCAGCGGGCAGGAGAACACCGGGGAGCTGTTTTTT. It codes for CASGQENTGELFF.

The chain recombines TRBV5-1 with TRBJ2-5; D is undetermined. The germline V and J ends were trimmed by 4 bases and 2 bases, with 12 bases remaining between them. This CDR3 is built from 14 residues. The germline V gene encodes CDR1 SGHRS and CDR2 YFSETQ. CDR3 residues: CASSPRAVQETQYF. CDR3 bases: TGCGCCAGCAGCCCCCGTGCAGTTCAAGAGACCCAGTACTTC. The full variable domain, completed using reference TRBV5-1 and TRBJ2-5, is KAGVTQTPRYLIKTRGQQVTLSCSPISGHRSVSWYQQTPGQGLQFLFEYFSETQRNKGNFPGRFSGRQFSNSRSEMNVSTLELGDSALYLCASSPRAVQETQYFGPGTRLLVL.

This chain links TRBV10-1 with TRBJ2-3; 14 nucleotides align to TRBD2. The V and J ends lost 6 bases and 4 bases, in that order; junction bases with no gene match: 6. Germline assignment: CDR1 WNHNN and CDR2 SYGVQD (reference sequence). This CDR3 spans 16 amino acids. CDR3 in DNA: TGCGCCAGCAGGCCGGGACTAGCGGGAGAGGCAGATACGCAGTATTTT. As protein: CASRPGLAGEADTQYF.

The V call is TRBV28, the J call TRBJ1-1; a possible D gene is TRBD1 (5 bases). This CDR3 region has 14 residues. CDR1 MDHEN and CDR2 SYDVKM come from the germline V gene. Deletions cut 1 base from V and 4 bases from J, with 10 bases between. The CDR3: CASSLYQGITEAFF. CDR3 sequence (DNA): TGTGCCAGCAGTTTATATCAGGGTATCACTGAAGCTTTCTTT. The full variable domain, with the rest looked up from reference TRBV28 and TRBJ1-1, is DVKVTQSSRYLVKRTGEKVFLECVQDMDHENMFWYRQDPGLGLRLIYFSYDVKMKEKGDIPEGYSVSREKKERFSLILESASTNQTSMYLCASSLYQGITEAFFGQGTRLTVV.

The chain joins TRBV5-1 to TRBJ2-5; the match to TRBD2 covers 11 bases. The CDR3 covers 16 residues. Unmatched junction bases numbered 6, after V lost 1 base and J lost 4 bases. Germline loops: CDR1 SGHRS, CDR2 YFSETQ. The CDR3 region has the DNA TGCGCCAGCAGCTTGACTAGCGGGAGAGGGGGAGAGACCCAGTACTTC. It yields the protein CASSLTSGRGGETQYF.

The chain links TRBV11-1 to TRBJ2-7, with 9 nucleotides matching TRBD2. The CDR3 runs to 16 residues. The V segment lost 5 bases and the J segment 4 bases; nucleotides outside the gene matches: 12. From germline, CDR1 is SGHAT and CDR2 FQDESV (reference sequence). CDR3: CASSPTFSGSGYEQYF. The CDR3 region has the DNA TGTGCCAGCAGCCCAACATTTAGCGGGAGCGGTTACGAGCAGTACTTC.

This CDR3 reads CASNGRTYEQYF. CDR3 in DNA: TGTGCCAGCAACGGACGGACCTACGAGCAGTACTTC. This chain links TRBV6-6 with TRBJ2-7; D remains ambiguous. The CDR3 contains 12 residues. CDR1 and CDR2 (germline): MNHNY, SVGAGI (reference sequence). Trimming stripped 7 bases from V and 2 bases from J, with 9 bases between.

V and J are TRBV12-1 and TRBJ1-1; whether TRBD1, the table's D call, matches the DNA was not checked. TRBV12-1 is recorded as a pseudogene. CDR3 length: 10 amino acids. The CDR3 sequence: CASSHIKAFF. The CDR3, as DNA: TGTGCCAGCAGCCACATTAAAGCTTTCTTT.

CDR3 DNA sequence: TGTGCCAGCAGCTATAACACGGGGGAGCAGTACTTC. Amino acids: CASSYNTGEQYF. J is TRBJ2-7 and V is TRBV7-9; possibly TRBD2 for D (5 bases). V lost 4 bases and J 7 bases, leaving 11 bases between the germline ends. Germline CDR1 is SEHNR and CDR2 is FQNEAQ (reference sequence). This CDR3 is built from 12 residues.

V usage is TRBV2 and J usage is TRBJ2-5; 7 positions match TRBD1. CDR1 and CDR2 from the germline V gene are SNHLY and FYNNEI. The CDR3 has 14 amino acids. Losses at the gene ends were 5 bases for V and 2 bases for J; bases not matched to a gene: 5. The DNA for the CDR3 is TGTGCCAGCAGTCTCTCGGGACAGCAAGAGACCCAGTACTTC. It yields the protein CASSLSGQQETQYF.

In this sample, this clone turned up a few times. The chain carries TRBV19 and TRBJ1-5; D is unclear. Between the trimmed V and J ends, which lost 7 bases and 4 bases, there was a span of 8 bases. Germline CDR1 is LNHDA and CDR2 is SQIVND (reference sequence). The CDR3 has 12 residues. For the CDR3, the DNA is TGTGCCAGTACTTATGGGAATCAGCCCCAGCATTTT. Protein product: CASTYGNQPQHF. Complete variable domain (other parts from reference TRBV19 and TRBJ1-5): DGGITQSPKYLFRKEGQNVTLSCEQNLNHDAMYWYRQDPGQGLRLIYYSQIVNDFQKGDIAEGYSVSREKKESFPLTVTSAQKNPTAFYLCASTYGNQPQHFGDGTRLSIL.

The J gene is TRBJ2-5, the V gene TRBV30; D unresolved. Germline V gene lookup returns CDR1 GTSNPN and CDR2 SVGIG (reference sequence). This CDR3 has 12 residues. V was cut by 3 bases and J by 5 bases, with 10 bases left in between. Written as DNA, the CDR3 is TGTGCCTGGAGCTTGAGTGGCGAGACCCAGTACTTC. Translated, it gives CAWSLSGETQYF.

J is TRBJ2-1 and V is TRBV6-5; D unclear. There are 16 residues in the CDR3. CDR1 is MNHEY, CDR2 SVGAGI, per germline. Trimming stripped 0 bases from V and 0 bases from J, with 9 bases between. CDR3 in DNA: TGTGCCAGCAGTTACTCGGCTGGGAACTCCTACAATGAGCAGTTCTTC. This sequence encodes CASSYSAGNSYNEQFF.

The chain joins TRBV19 to TRBJ1-3, with 7 positions matching TRBD1. V dropped 10 bases and J dropped 0; count of bases not matched to a gene: 15. Germline loops: CDR1 LNHDA, CDR2 SQIVND (reference sequence). The CDR3 runs to 17 residues. Here the CDR3 reads CATGDSQTLYSGNTIYF. The DNA for the CDR3 is TGTGCCACCGGGGACAGCCAAACGTTATACTCTGGAAACACCATATATTTT. Full variable domain (remainder filled in from reference TRBV19 and TRBJ1-3): DGGITQSPKYLFRKEGQNVTLSCEQNLNHDAMYWYRQDPGQGLRLIYYSQIVNDFQKGDIAEGYSVSREKKESFPLTVTSAQKNPTAFYLCATGDSQTLYSGNTIYFGEGSWLTVV.

The J gene is TRBJ2-1, the V gene TRBV9; TRBD2 matches 9 bases. Trimming cost V 0 bases and J 8 bases; bases outside gene matches: 12. The CDR3 runs 17 residues. Germline lookup yields CDR1 SGDLS and CDR2 YYNGEE. CDR3 nucleotides: TGTGCCAGCAGCGTAGGGGTAGGGGCGGGAGGGCTTCATGAGCAGTTCTTC. Translated: CASSVGVGAGGLHEQFF.

This clone has more than one count but fewer than ten. V gene TRBV11-2 combines with J gene TRBJ2-1, with D perhaps assigned TRBD1 or TRBD2 (5 bases each). V dropped 1 base and J dropped 9 bases, with 16 bases sitting between them. CDR3 length equals 15 residues. Germline loops: CDR1 SGHAT, CDR2 FQNNGV. CDR3 region: CASSLGGPHYGEQFF. CDR3 in DNA: TGTGCCAGCAGCTTAGGGGGACCACATTACGGTGAGCAGTTCTTC.

This clone was observed once. The rearrangement uses TRBV19 and TRBJ2-2; D unclear. Trimming shortened V by 3 bases and J by 8 bases, and 10 bases separated the two germline ends. Per germline, CDR1 LNHDA and CDR2 SQIVND (reference sequence). This CDR3 region has 13 residues. The CDR3 is CASSIHSSGELFF. The CDR3 nucleotides are TGTGCCAGTAGTATTCATTCGTCTGGGGAGCTGTTTTTT.

The chain recombines TRBV19 with TRBJ2-5; 9 nucleotides match TRBD2. CDR1 is LNHDA, CDR2 SQIVND, per germline (reference sequence). V lost 3 bases, J lost 5 bases, and 4 bases stayed unmatched. There are 14 residues in the CDR3. The CDR3 protein is CASSMVTSGETQYF. CDR3 DNA sequence: TGTGCCAGTAGTATGGTAACTAGCGGGGAGACCCAGTACTTC.